The 18 T cell receptor beta chains given below trace back to one sample, sequenced in a study of cytomegalovirus exposure and HLA in healthy donors (TCRdb year 2017). Preparation of the library involved the immunoSEQ multiplex PCR assay. The multiplex PCR relied on a mix of 60 forward primers for TCR Vbeta segments and 13 reverse primers for TCR Jbeta segments. TCRdb took over this immuneACCESS table, retaining in-frame rearrangements with V and J assigned. Such tables are incomplete; in checked studies, under half of the missing clones stem from an unresolved V gene, and the remainder is unexplained. Here the sample has roughly 160,000 clones; approximately 81% occur a single time. The leading ten clones occupy 2.4% of the sample. Sequencing was carried out using PBMCs. Receptor source: a male donor in good health and CMV-seronegative.

The table lists this clone with a count of one. The chain uses TRBV10-3 and TRBJ1-4; 10 bases line up with TRBD1. This CDR3 has 15 amino acids. V shed 2 bases and J 7 bases; nucleotides not matched to a gene: 4. CDR1 and CDR2 (germline): ENHRY, SYGVKD. The CDR3 region has the DNA TGTGCCATCAGTGAGGGGACAGGGGCGGGTGAAAAACTGTTTTTT. This gives the protein CAISEGTGAGEKLFF.

V is TRBV19 and J is TRBJ1-3; D remains ambiguous. V was clipped by 5 bases and J by 0 bases, with 17 bases between them. CDR1 and CDR2 from the germline V gene are LNHDA and SQIVND (reference sequence). This CDR3 is 17 amino acids long. This CDR3 is CASSEADITGSGNTIYF. The CDR3 nucleotides read TGTGCCAGTAGTGAGGCTGATATTACGGGCTCTGGAAACACCATATATTTT.

The chain employs TRBV2 and TRBJ1-6, with D unclear. V was pared by 5 bases and J by 10 bases, with 18 bases between. CDR3 length equals 15 residues. The germline V gene encodes CDR1 SNHLY and CDR2 FYNNEI. For the CDR3, the DNA is TGTGCCAGCAGTCTTCTGTGGGCCTCGGGATCACCCCTCCACTTT. It codes for CASSLLWASGSPLHF. The full variable domain, completed using reference TRBV2 and TRBJ1-6, is EPEVTQTPSHQVTQMGQEVILRCVPISNHLYFYWYRQILGQKVEFLVSFYNNEISEKSEIFDDQFSVERPDGSNFTLKIRSTKLEDSAMYFCASSLLWASGSPLHFGNGTRLTVT.

The V gene is TRBV19, the J gene TRBJ1-5; D might be TRBD1 (5 bases). Germline CDR1 reads LNHDA; CDR2 reads SQIVND (reference sequence). V dropped 9 bases and J dropped 2 bases, with 17 bases sitting between them. The CDR3 consists of 15 residues. In nucleotides, the CDR3 is TGTGCCAGCCGTGTTGGGGGGGAAGGCAATCAGCCCCAGCATTTT. Its protein is CASRVGGEGNQPQHF.

This clone has a handful of counts. The chain combines TRBV6-1 with TRBJ1-6; TRBD1 is a possible D gene (5 bases). Germline CDR1 and CDR2: MNHNS and SASEGT. The V end was cut by 6 bases, the J end by 7 bases, with 16 bases between. The CDR3 consists of 15 residues. DNA for the CDR3: TGTGCCAGCAGCCAAGGGCTCAGGGCCAATTCACCCCTCCACTTT. The encoded protein is CASSQGLRANSPLHF.

The chain links TRBV4-1 to TRBJ2-7; 8 nucleotides align to TRBD1. The CDR3 runs to 16 residues. Trimming at V came to 0 bases and at J to 3 bases, leaving 7 bases not matched to a gene. Germline CDR1 is MGHRA and CDR2 is YSYEKL. CDR3 sequence reads: CASSQDLVRGLYEQYF. CDR3 DNA: TGCGCCAGCAGCCAAGATCTGGTCAGGGGGCTCTACGAGCAGTACTTC.

This rearrangement joins TRBV6-1 to TRBJ2-5, with 11 positions matching TRBD1. V gave up 6 bases and J gave up 1 base; unmatched junction bases: 4. The CDR3 runs to 15 residues. CDR1 is MNHNS, CDR2 SASEGT, per germline. This CDR3 reads CASRGTGGRQETQYF. The CDR3 coding sequence is TGTGCCAGCAGGGGGACAGGGGGTCGCCAAGAGACCCAGTACTTC.

The rearrangement joins TRBV7-6 to TRBJ1-1; D is uncertain. Germline values: CDR1 SGHVS, CDR2 FNYEAQ. The germline V and J ends were trimmed by 0 bases and 1 base, with 9 bases remaining between them. This CDR3 contains 15 residues. In DNA form, the CDR3 reads TGTGCCAGCAGCTTAGCCCCGGGAACGAACACTGAAGCTTTCTTT. Translation: CASSLAPGTNTEAFF. Combining the CDR3 with reference TRBV7-6 and TRBJ1-1 gives the whole variable domain GAGVSQSPRYKVTKRGQDVALRCDPISGHVSLYWYRQALGQGPEFLTYFNYEAQQDKSGLPNDRFSAERPEGSISTLTIQRTEQRDSAMYRCASSLAPGTNTEAFFGQGTRLTVV.

The chain uses TRBV10-1 and TRBJ1-4, with 7 bases lining up with TRBD1. The CDR3 is 14 amino acids. V dropped 5 bases and J dropped 5; count of bases not matched to a gene: 5. The germline V gene has CDR1 WNHNN and CDR2 SYGVQD (reference sequence). The CDR3 is CASSFDRENEKLFF. CDR3 nucleotides: TGCGCCAGCAGTTTTGACAGGGAGAATGAAAAACTGTTTTTT.

V usage is TRBV5-1 and J usage is TRBJ1-1; 10 bases map to TRBD1. The V gene's germline CDR1 is SGHRS and CDR2 YFSETQ. The CDR3 loop spans 15 amino acids. Trimming at V came to 2 bases and at J to 5 bases, leaving 6 bases not matched to a gene. As DNA, the CDR3 is TGCGCCAGCAGCTTATCGGGACAGGGGTTGACTGAAGCTTTCTTT. It specifies CASSLSGQGLTEAFF.

The chain has TRBV9 and TRBJ2-3; possible D gene TRBD2, 6 bases. This CDR3 region has 16 residues. Deletions cut 1 base from V and 0 bases from J, with 12 bases between. Germline V gene sequence: CDR1 SGDLS, CDR2 YYNGEE. CDR3 sequence reads: CASSVREEGSTDTQYF. The CDR3 nucleotides read TGTGCCAGCAGCGTACGAGAGGAGGGGAGCACAGATACGCAGTATTTT.

The chain uses TRBV7-2 and TRBJ1-4; a possible D gene is TRBD1 (5 bases). CDR3 length: 15 amino acids. Germline-derived CDR1 and CDR2 are SGHTA and FQGNSA. The ends were cut back, 5 bases at V and 8 bases at J, with 18 bases in the middle. Written as DNA, the CDR3 is TGTGCCAGCAGCCGTCGCGGCAGGGTGGAAGAAAAACTGTTTTTT. Its translation is CASSRRGRVEEKLFF.

The chain couples TRBV4-1 to TRBJ2-7; perhaps TRBD2 as D (6 bases). The CDR3 extends over 14 amino acids. CDR1 and CDR2 (germline): MGHRA, YSYEKL. Trimming removed 1 base from V and 2 bases from J, with 9 bases in between. The CDR3 region has the DNA TGCGCCAGCAGCCAAGCCTCGGGAGCCTACGAGCAGTACTTC. This sequence encodes CASSQASGAYEQYF.

This clone has more than one count but fewer than ten. The chain combines TRBV7-6 with TRBJ1-1, with a possible D match to TRBD1 (5 bases). Deletions cut 5 bases from V and 4 bases from J, with 14 bases between. The CDR3 sequence is 14 residues long. CDR1 SGHVS and CDR2 FNYEAQ come from the germline V gene. The CDR3 DNA reads TGTGCCAGCAGCCCGGGGGAACGAGCCACTGAAGCTTTCTTT. Translated, it gives CASSPGERATEAFF.

On this clone: Other DNA sequences in the same sample also yield this CDR3. This chain uses TRBV5-6 with TRBJ2-7; 11 nucleotides agree with TRBD2. Germline V gives CDR1 SGHDT, CDR2 YYEEEE. This CDR3 has 15 amino acids. V lost 5 bases to trimming and J lost 3 bases; unmatched junction nucleotides: 7. CDR3 residues: CASRQVLAGVYEQYF. The CDR3 bases are TGTGCCAGCAGGCAAGTACTAGCGGGAGTCTACGAGCAGTACTTC.

This rearrangement joins TRBV4-2 to TRBJ2-5; 11 bases line up with TRBD2. The CDR3 consists of 18 residues. CDR1 and CDR2 (germline): LGHNA, YNFKEQ. V lost 0 bases, J lost 5 bases, and 11 bases stayed unmatched. The CDR3 DNA reads as TGTGCCAGCAGCCAAGACCCATTAGCGGGAGGGCCGCGGGAGACCCAGTACTTC. Translation: CASSQDPLAGGPRETQYF.

The chain recombines TRBV4-1 with TRBJ2-7; 13 nucleotides match TRBD2. The CDR3 has 16 amino acids. Trimming cost V 3 bases and J 0 bases; bases outside gene matches: 2. Germline-derived CDR1 and CDR2 are MGHRA and YSYEKL. The CDR3 nucleotides are TGCGCCAGCAGCCAGGGACTAGCGGGGTTCTCCTACGAGCAGTACTTC. Protein sequence: CASSQGLAGFSYEQYF.

The V gene is TRBV7-9, the J gene TRBJ2-4; TRBD1 matches 10 bases. The CDR3 sequence is 18 residues long. The V and J ends lost 5 bases and 7 bases, in that order; junction bases with no gene match: 17. Germline loops: CDR1 SEHNR, CDR2 FQNEAQ (reference sequence). The DNA of the CDR3 is TGTGCCAGCAGCACCCAATTAGCGGGGACAGGGGAAAAGAACATTCAGTACTTC. This sequence encodes CASSTQLAGTGEKNIQYF. Supplemented by reference TRBV7-9 and TRBJ2-4, the full variable domain reads DTGVSQNPRHKITKRGQNVTFRCDPISEHNRLYWYRQTLGQGPEFLTYFQNEAQLEKSRLLSDRFSAERPKGSFSTLEIQRTEQGDSAMYLCASSTQLAGTGEKNIQYFGAGTRLSVL.